The clone carrying this T cell receptor beta chain was observed a few times. Living in under 30 US areas, the participants were between roughly 18 and 90 years of age. This sample was included in a study of blood T cell repertoires in COVID-19. Study as a whole: Samples of COVID-19 (acute and convalescent) were obtained from the United States, Italy and Spain. In each case, the material was cDNA or gDNA derived from T cells, B-cell-depleted T cells, or PBMCs.

The protocol was immunoSEQ multiplex PCR, while the TCRdb copy is restricted to in-frame clones and leaves out a portion. The sample includes about 460,000 clones, about nine tenths of them seen just once. The CDR3 contains 14 residues. Per the germline V gene, CDR1 is SNHLY and CDR2 is FYNNEI. The V segment lost 6 bases and the J segment 9 bases; nucleotides outside the gene matches: 7. The sample comprised PBMCs or T cells enriched from blood (not recorded which). The source is a woman aged 55 to 70 who had recovered from COVID-19. This sequence joins TRBV2 and TRBJ1-6; 8 bases are a match to TRBD1. CDR3 residues: CASRGRDRSSPLHF. CDR3 DNA sequence: TGTGCCAGCAGGGGACGGGACAGGAGTTCACCCCTCCACTTT.